The clone carrying this TCR beta chain was detected many times. Its antigen is undetermined. This entry is derived from a study of T cells after yellow fever vaccination. Study-wide results and limits: Clonotypes shared by both compartments, CD4 and CD8, made up a small share.

Synthesis of TCR cDNA relied on 5'RACE template switching, which attached a universal primer site and UMIs. TCRdb itself ran the 5' RACE reads through MiXCR, one entry per CDR3 protein. Seen here are some 240,000 distinct CDR3 sequences, more than 3.5% observed once, and the top ten hold under 20%. V gave up 3 bases and J gave up 4 bases, with 10 bases separating them. CDR3 length: 13 amino acids. This rearrangement joins TRBV12-3 or TRBV12-4 to TRBJ2-7; no clear D gene. This material consisted of PBMCs, taken 15 days after the yellow fever booster vaccination. The sequence derives from a young man who received the YFV17D yellow fever vaccine. CDR3 nucleotide sequence: TGTGCCAGCAGTTTTGAGAGGCGGTACGAGCAGTACTTC. As protein: CASSFERRYEQYF.